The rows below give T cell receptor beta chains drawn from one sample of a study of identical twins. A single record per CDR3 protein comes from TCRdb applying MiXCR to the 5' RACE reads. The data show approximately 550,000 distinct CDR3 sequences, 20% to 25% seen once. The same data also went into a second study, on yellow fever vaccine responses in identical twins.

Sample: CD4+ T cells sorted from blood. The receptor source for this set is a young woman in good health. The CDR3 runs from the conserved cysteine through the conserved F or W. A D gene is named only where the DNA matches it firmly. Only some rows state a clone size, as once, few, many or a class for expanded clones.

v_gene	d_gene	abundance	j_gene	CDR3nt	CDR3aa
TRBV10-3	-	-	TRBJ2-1	TGTGCCATCAGTGAACCAACGGATGAGCAGTTCTTC	CAISEPTDEQFF
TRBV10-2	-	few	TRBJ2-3	TGCGCCAGCAGTGATTCCGTTCGGCACAGCACAGATACGCAGTATTTT	CASSDSVRHSTDTQYF
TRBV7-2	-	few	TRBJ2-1	TGTGCCAGCAGCTTAGTTAAGGGCCCCCACAATGAGCAGTTCTTC	CASSLVKGPHNEQFF
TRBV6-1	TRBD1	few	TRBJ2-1	TGTGCCAGCAGAACGGGACAGGGGAACAATGAGCAGTTCTTC	CASRTGQGNNEQFF
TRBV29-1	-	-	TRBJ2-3	TGCAGCGTTGATCAGGGGACAGATACGCAGTATTTT	CSVDQGTDTQYF
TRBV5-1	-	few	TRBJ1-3	TGCGCCAGCAGCTTTCTGTCCCTCGCCGACAAATCTGGAAACACCATATATTTT	CASSFLSLADKSGNTIYF
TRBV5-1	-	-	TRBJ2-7	TGCGCCAGCAGCTTGGCCGTAGGCCCCTCCGGAGGGCTAGCCAGAAACGAGCAGTACTTC	CASSLAVGPSGGLARNEQYF
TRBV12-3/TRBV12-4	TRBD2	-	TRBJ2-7	TGTGTCAGCAGTTTAATTGCTAGCGGTAGCTCCTACGAGCAGTACTTC	CVSSLIASGSSYEQYF
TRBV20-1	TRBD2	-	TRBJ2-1	TGCAGTGCTAGGGCTAGCGGGAGGTCCTATGAGCAGTTCTTC	CSARASGRSYEQFF
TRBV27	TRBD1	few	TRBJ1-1	TGTGCCAGCAGTTCCTTACAGGGGGCGGAAGCTTTCTTT	CASSSLQGAEAFF
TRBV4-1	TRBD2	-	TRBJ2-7	TGCGCCAGCAGCGGACTAGCGGGAGTCTACGAGCAGTACTTC	CASSGLAGVYEQYF
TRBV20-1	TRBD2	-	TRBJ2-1	TGCAGTGCTAGGGCATTAGCGGGAGTTAATGAGCAGTTCTTC	CSARALAGVNEQFF
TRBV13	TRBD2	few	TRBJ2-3	TGTGCCAGCAGCCAAACCACTAGCGGAACTAGCACAGATACGCAGTATTTT	CASSQTTSGTSTDTQYF
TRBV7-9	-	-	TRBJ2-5	TGTGCCAGCAGCTGGGACTCAGAGACCCAGTACTTC	CASSWDSETQYF
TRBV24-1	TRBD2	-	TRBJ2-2	TGTGCCACCAGTCCATTAGCGGGGACCCATAACACCGGGGAGCTGTTTTTT	CATSPLAGTHNTGELFF
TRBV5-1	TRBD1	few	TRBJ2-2	TGCGCCAGCAGCTTCCAGGGACAGGGAAACACCGGGGAGCTGTTTTTT	CASSFQGQGNTGELFF
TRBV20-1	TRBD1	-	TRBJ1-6	TGCAGTGCGCGGGACAGGGGCCTTTATAATTCACCCCTCCACTTT	CSARDRGLYNSPLHF
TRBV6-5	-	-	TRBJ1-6	TGTGCCAGCAGTTACGGAACACTGGGCTCACCCCTCCACTTT	CASSYGTLGSPLHF
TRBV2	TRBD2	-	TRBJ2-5	TGTGCCAGCAGTTACGGATGGACTAGCGGGAGTGAGACCCAGTACTTC	CASSYGWTSGSETQYF
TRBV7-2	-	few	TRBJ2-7	TGTGCCAGCAGCTTAGTTCAGGGTACCTACGAGCAGTACTTC	CASSLVQGTYEQYF
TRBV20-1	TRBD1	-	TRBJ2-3	TGCAGTGCTAGGACAGGGAAGGTCACAGATACGCAGTATTTT	CSARTGKVTDTQYF
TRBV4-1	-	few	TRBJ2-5	TGCGCCAGCAGCCAAGGTGGGGGGGCCTTGGAGACCCAGTACTTC	CASSQGGGALETQYF
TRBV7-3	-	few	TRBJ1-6	TGTGCCAGCTCCATGGGCCTCAATTCACCCCTCCACTTT	CASSMGLNSPLHF
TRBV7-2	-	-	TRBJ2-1	TGTGCCAGCAGCTTAGTTTTGGGACCGGCCTACAATGAGCAGTTCTTC	CASSLVLGPAYNEQFF
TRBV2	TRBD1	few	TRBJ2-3	TGTGCCAGCAGTCGACAGGGGGCCAGAGATACGCAGTATTTT	CASSRQGARDTQYF
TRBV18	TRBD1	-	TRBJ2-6	TGTGCCAGCTCACCACTACAGGGGAACTCTGGGGCCAACGTCCTGACTTTC	CASSPLQGNSGANVLTF
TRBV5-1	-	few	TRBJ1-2	TGCGCCAGCAGCTTACAGGAGCCCCGCTATGGCTACACCTTC	CASSLQEPRYGYTF
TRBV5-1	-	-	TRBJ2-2	TGCGCCAGCAAACTGGAAGGGGTCACCGGGGAGCTGTTTTTT	CASKLEGVTGELFF
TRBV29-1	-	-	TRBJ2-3	TGCAGCGTCAAATCAGCCACAGATACGCAGTATTTT	CSVKSATDTQYF
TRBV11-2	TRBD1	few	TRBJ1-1	TGTGCCAGCAGCTTAGGGGGACAGAAAGCTTTCTTT	CASSLGGQKAFF
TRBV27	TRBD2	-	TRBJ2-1	TGTGCCAGCAGACCGCTAGCGGGAGTTGGCAATGAGCAGTTCTTC	CASRPLAGVGNEQFF
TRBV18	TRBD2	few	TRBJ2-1	TGTGCCAGCTCATCAACCGGGACTAGCGGGAGGTCTGGCGAGCAGTTCTTC	CASSSTGTSGRSGEQFF
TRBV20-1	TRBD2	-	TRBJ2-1	TGCAGTGCTAGAGATATTAGCGGGAGCACCTACAATGAGCAGTTCTTC	CSARDISGSTYNEQFF
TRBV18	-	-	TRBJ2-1	TGTGCCAGCTCACCACCTGGGGACAATGAGCAGTTCTTC	CASSPPGDNEQFF
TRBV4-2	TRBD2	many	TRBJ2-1	TGTGCCAGCAGCCAAGATCTGGTAGCGGGGTACAATGAGCAGTTCTTC	CASSQDLVAGYNEQFF
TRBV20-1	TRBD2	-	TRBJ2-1	TGCAGTGCTAGGCGGCGGGGGGGACTCTATGAGCAGTTCTTC	CSARRRGGLYEQFF
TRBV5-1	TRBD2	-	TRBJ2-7	TGCGCCAGCAGCTTAGGACTAGCGGGAGGGATCTACGAGCAGTACTTC	CASSLGLAGGIYEQYF
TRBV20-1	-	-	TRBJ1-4	TGCAGTGCCCGGGGGTTGGCAACTAATGAAAAACTGTTTTTT	CSARGLATNEKLFF
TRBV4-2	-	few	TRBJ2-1	TGTGCCAGCAGCCAAGCGAGTTATAGCGGAACATACAATGAGCAGTTCTTC	CASSQASYSGTYNEQFF
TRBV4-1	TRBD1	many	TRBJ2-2	TGCGCCAGCAGCCGATGGACAGGCCGACCCACCGGGGAGCTGTTTTTT	CASSRWTGRPTGELFF
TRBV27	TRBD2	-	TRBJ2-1	TGTGCCAGCAGTTTAAGGGCAGGGACACTAGCGGGAGTGGACTACAATGAGCAGTTCTTC	CASSLRAGTLAGVDYNEQFF
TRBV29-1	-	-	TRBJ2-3	TGCAGCGTTGAAGATGGTCGCAGGGTCACAGATACGCAGTATTTT	CSVEDGRRVTDTQYF
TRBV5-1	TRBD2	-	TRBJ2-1	TGCGCCAGCAGCCATTGGACTAGCGGGAGCTACAATGAGCAGTTCTTC	CASSHWTSGSYNEQFF
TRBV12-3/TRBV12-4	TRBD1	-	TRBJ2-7	TGTGCCAGCACCAGGACAGGGGAGGGCGAGCAGTACTTC	CASTRTGEGEQYF
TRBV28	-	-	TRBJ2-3	TGTGCCAGCAGTTCCCACCTAGGGGCCGGCACAGATACGCAGTATTTT	CASSSHLGAGTDTQYF
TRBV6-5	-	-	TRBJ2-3	TGTGCCAGCAGTTACGTGCGGGGCCGCACAGATACGCAGTATTTT	CASSYVRGRTDTQYF